This paragraph covers one TCR beta chain sequence. This record comes from a study of blood T cell repertoires in COVID-19. For the study at large: Material from acute and convalescent COVID-19 was sourced from the United States, Italy and Spain.

In the source study's methods: Nucleated cell counts were estimated from reference gene primer amplification. Measured with immunoSEQ multiplex PCR; TCRdb has only the in-frame clones, and not every one. The V and J calls and clone size come from that table; D and trimming were worked out from the DNA. The table lists approximately 85,000 clones, over 75% of them singletons. CDR3 size: 12 residues. Germline V gene lookup returns CDR1 GTSNPN and CDR2 SVGIG (reference sequence). V shed 2 bases and J shed 3 bases, with 8 bases lying between them. The TCR was taken from a human donor in a cohort sampled during active COVID-19. V and J are TRBV30 and TRBJ2-7; D is unclear. Specimen: peripheral blood. CDR3 region: CAWSFAYYEQYF. CDR3 sequence (DNA): TGTGCCTGGAGTTTTGCCTACTACGAGCAGTACTTC. Full variable domain (outside the CDR3, taken from reference TRBV30 and TRBJ2-7): SQTIHQWPATLVQPVGSPLSLECTVEGTSNPNLYWYRQAAGRGLQLLFYSVGIGQISSEVPQNLSASRPQDRQFILSSKKLLLSDSGFYLCAWSFAYYEQYFGPGTRLTVT.